The 25 T cell receptor beta chains below come from one sample, sequenced in a study of beta chain features in type 1 diabetes. Expressed TCRB transcripts were sequenced because the isolated RNA had all been reverse transcribed beforehand. Only in-frame clones appear in the TCRdb table, and some are missing; sequencing was by immunoSEQ multiplex PCR. The top ten hold 0.05% to 0.065% of the sample, which has about 470,000 clones, over 25% seen once. The material sequenced was naive CD4+ T cells from blood. These receptors were obtained from a man younger than 30 in good health.

CDR3 residues: CASSDIRQGFNNEQFF. The CDR3 DNA sequence: TGTGCCAGCAGTGATATCCGACAGGGGTTCAACAATGAGCAGTTCTTC. The V gene is TRBV2, the J gene TRBJ2-1; 8 bases fit TRBD1. This CDR3 is built from 16 residues. The germline CDR1 and CDR2 sequences are SNHLY and FYNNEI. The V gene end was trimmed by 3 bases and the J gene end by 5 bases; junction bases not matched to a gene: 9.

Only a few counts were recorded for this clone. This chain joins TRBV29-1 and TRBJ1-1; no clear D. There are 12 residues in the CDR3. The V and J ends lost 6 bases and 0 bases respectively, with 8 bases between them. Germline-derived CDR1 and CDR2 are SQVTM and ANQGSEA. The CDR3 nucleotides read TGCAGCGTGCGGTTCTTGAACACTGAAGCTTTCTTT. It encodes CSVRFLNTEAFF.

The chain employs TRBV10-3 and TRBJ2-7; no clear D gene. The CDR3 extends over 14 amino acids. Germline V gives CDR1 ENHRY, CDR2 SYGVKD. V lost 8 bases, J lost 3 bases, and 17 bases lay in between. The CDR3 loop is CAIGSPGSFYEQYF. CDR3 bases: TGTGCCATCGGGTCCCCAGGAAGTTTCTACGAGCAGTACTTC.

The rearrangement links TRBV9 to TRBJ2-3; no clear D gene. The CDR3 is 17 amino acids. Deletions cut 4 bases from V and 5 bases from J, with 23 bases between. Germline CDR1 reads SGDLS; CDR2 reads YYNGEE. CDR3: CASSSRGALWSEDTQYF. CDR3 nucleotide sequence: TGTGCCAGCAGCTCGAGAGGAGCGCTCTGGAGTGAAGATACGCAGTATTTT.

This rearrangement joins TRBV2 to TRBJ2-1, with 13 bases fitting TRBD2. From germline, CDR1 is SNHLY and CDR2 FYNNEI. The junction had 3 bases not matched to a gene; V was cut back by 7 bases and J by 6 bases. CDR3 length equals 14 residues. The CDR3 spells CASMRLAGGNEQFF. The DNA for the CDR3 is TGTGCCAGCATGAGACTAGCGGGGGGCAATGAGCAGTTCTTC.

This chain uses TRBV7-2 with TRBJ1-1; D might be TRBD1 (6 bases). CDR1 SGHTA and CDR2 FQGNSA come from the germline V gene. The V gene lost 1 base and the J gene lost 6 bases, with 12 bases spanning the gap. This CDR3 spans 14 amino acids. CDR3 coding DNA: TGTGCCAGCAGCTTAGTCGGCAGGGGAGCTGAAGCTTTCTTT. Encoded protein: CASSLVGRGAEAFF.

A few counts support this clone. The chain has TRBV29-1 and TRBJ1-1; D possibly corresponds to TRBD1 (6 bases). This CDR3 is built from 12 residues. Germline lookup yields CDR1 SQVTM and CDR2 ANQGSEA. V lost 5 bases and J 4 bases, leaving 11 bases between the germline ends. The CDR3 nucleotides are TGCAGCGTTCAGGAAGGGGGCACTGAAGCTTTCTTT. Encoded protein: CSVQEGGTEAFF.

This clone was observed a few times. V is TRBV29-1 and J is TRBJ2-7, with TRBD1 as a possible D gene (6 bases). CDR3 length: 12 residues. Looked up from germline, CDR1 is SQVTM and CDR2 is ANQGSEA. Deletions cut 3 bases from V and 4 bases from J, with 10 bases between. CDR3 sequence: CSVDRGSYEQYF. As DNA, the CDR3 is TGCAGCGTTGACAGGGGCTCGTACGAGCAGTACTTC.

The chain recombines TRBV29-1 with TRBJ2-2; D may be TRBD1 (5 bases). This CDR3 is built from 14 residues. From germline, CDR1 is SQVTM and CDR2 ANQGSEA. The DNA of the CDR3 is TGCAGTGGAAAAGACAGTCCGAACACCGGGGAGCTGTTTTTT. Encoded protein: CSGKDSPNTGELFF.

About this clone: This sample also contains other DNA sequences that code for the same CDR3. V is TRBV2 and J is TRBJ2-7; unclear D gene. From germline, CDR1 is SNHLY and CDR2 FYNNEI. Trimming removed 6 bases from V and 0 bases from J, with 3 bases in between. The CDR3 runs 11 residues. The DNA of the CDR3 is TGTGCCAGCAGAAGCTCCTACGAGCAGTACTTC. It codes for CASRSSYEQYF.

This clone was counted only a few times. This chain connects TRBV30 to TRBJ2-1; TRBD2 aligns across 14 bases. Unmatched junction bases numbered 5, after V lost 0 bases and J lost 7 bases. CDR3 length: 16 residues. CDR1 is GTSNPN, CDR2 SVGIG, per germline (reference sequence). CDR3 sequence: CAWSVTSGRAWNEQFF. The CDR3 nucleotides read TGTGCCTGGAGTGTGACTAGCGGGAGGGCTTGGAATGAGCAGTTCTTC.

This clone has a handful of counts. The V gene is TRBV10-3, the J gene TRBJ2-3; 10 bases are a match to TRBD1. Germline CDR1 ENHRY, CDR2 SYGVKD. CDR3 length: 16 residues. V lost 3 bases and J lost 4; bases outside the gene matches: 7. CDR3 amino acids: CAISDQGQGSADTQYF. As DNA, the CDR3 is TGTGCCATCAGTGACCAGGGACAGGGGAGCGCAGATACGCAGTATTTT.

The chain links TRBV6-5 to TRBJ2-7, with D possibly being TRBD2 (5 bases). V dropped 7 bases and J dropped 2 bases, with 15 bases sitting between them. The CDR3 loop spans 14 amino acids. Per germline, CDR1 MNHEY and CDR2 SVGAGI. The DNA for the CDR3 is TGTGCCAGCACCTCCTTTGGAGGCCCCTACGAGCAGTACTTC. Its translation is CASTSFGGPYEQYF.

This chain uses TRBV29-1 with TRBJ2-7; TRBD1 aligns across 7 bases. The ends lost 6 bases at V and 3 bases at J; junction bases unmatched: 8. The CDR3 sequence is 13 residues long. CDR1 is SQVTM and CDR2 is ANQGSEA in the germline V gene. The CDR3 loop is CSVRTGGDYEQYF. CDR3 DNA: TGCAGCGTCCGGACAGGAGGTGACTACGAGCAGTACTTC.

This clone occurred a few times. This chain joins TRBV10-3 and TRBJ2-3, with D unclear. This CDR3 is 15 amino acids long. Germline CDR1 reads ENHRY; CDR2 reads SYGVKD. The ends were cut back, 0 bases at V and 1 base at J, with 8 bases in the middle. For the CDR3, the DNA is TGTGCCATCAGTGAGTCGAATGGGGGCACAGATACGCAGTATTTT. Translation: CAISESNGGTDTQYF.

This chain connects TRBV29-1 to TRBJ2-1, with 7 bases that match TRBD1. This CDR3 is 16 amino acids long. Germline V gene data show CDR1 as SQVTM and CDR2 as ANQGSEA. Losses at the gene ends were 6 bases for V and 2 bases for J; bases not matched to a gene: 13. The chain's CDR3 is CSVADDREAAYNEQFF. DNA for the CDR3: TGCAGCGTCGCCGACGACAGGGAAGCTGCCTACAATGAGCAGTTCTTC.

The chain links TRBV7-2 to TRBJ2-5; 12 bases agree with TRBD1. Losses at the gene ends were 6 bases for V and 5 bases for J; bases not matched to a gene: 4. There are 14 residues in the CDR3. CDR1 and CDR2 (germline): SGHTA, FQGNSA. The DNA for the CDR3 is TGTGCCAGCAGTGCGGGACAGGGGGCCGAGACCCAGTACTTC. It is translated as CASSAGQGAETQYF.

This clone came up a few times. The chain has TRBV6-5 and TRBJ1-5, with no clear D. The CDR3 is 16 residues long. Germline-derived CDR1 and CDR2 are MNHEY and SVGAGI. Trimming shortened V by 2 bases and J by 1 base, and 12 bases separated the two germline ends. CDR3 residues: CASSYLPARSNQPQHF. In DNA form, the CDR3 reads TGTGCCAGCAGTTACCTCCCTGCCAGGAGCAATCAGCCCCAGCATTTT.

This clone has more than one count but fewer than ten. The rearrangement uses TRBV7-2 and TRBJ2-3; D is undetermined. Per germline, CDR1 SGHTA and CDR2 FQGNSA. Trimming shortened V by 2 bases and J by 3 bases, and 3 bases separated the two germline ends. CDR3 length: 12 residues. CDR3 sequence (DNA): TGTGCCAGCAGCTTATGGACAGATACGCAGTATTTT. It translates to CASSLWTDTQYF. Full variable domain (remainder filled in from reference TRBV7-2 and TRBJ2-3): GAGVSQSPSNKVTEKGKDVELRCDPISGHTALYWYRQSLGQGLEFLIYFQGNSAPDKSGLPSDRFSAERTGGSVSTLTIQRTQQEDSAVYLCASSLWTDTQYFGPGTRLTVL.

Turning to this clone: Germline and junction disagree at one end, which may indicate a read error. CDR3 loop: CASSQDWGRTDTQYF. CDR3 nucleotide sequence: TGCGCCAGCAGTCAAGATTGGGGGCGCACAGATACGCAGTATTTT. The chain has TRBV4-3 and TRBJ2-3; D is possibly TRBD1 (6 bases). This CDR3 has 15 amino acids. Germline V CDR1 and CDR2: LGHNA, YSLEER.

This clone was detected only once. This chain joins TRBV6-6 and TRBJ2-1; 12 positions agree with TRBD2. The germline CDR1 and CDR2 sequences are MNHNY and SVGAGI (reference sequence). This CDR3 region has 16 residues. The junction had 6 bases not matched to a gene; V was cut back by 2 bases and J by 7 bases. Here the CDR3 reads CASSYRTSGILNEQFF. CDR3 coding DNA: TGTGCCAGCAGTTACCGGACTAGCGGGATTTTGAATGAGCAGTTCTTC.

The CDR3: CSVEDLGSYNEQFF. The CDR3 coding sequence is TGCAGCGTTGAAGATCTCGGTTCCTACAATGAGCAGTTCTTC. The chain is built from TRBV29-1 and TRBJ2-1; D ambiguous. Trimming removed 0 bases from V and 1 base from J, with 7 bases in between. Germline-derived CDR1 and CDR2 are SQVTM and ANQGSEA. The CDR3 totals 14 residues.

The chain couples TRBV30 to TRBJ2-3; D not certain. There are 13 residues in the CDR3. Germline CDR1 is GTSNPN and CDR2 is SVGIG (reference sequence). V was clipped by 2 bases and J by 2 bases, with 8 bases between them. CDR3 bases: TGTGCCTGGAGTTTGGGCTACACAGATACGCAGTATTTT. Encoded protein: CAWSLGYTDTQYF.

This clone was seen only a few times. The chain carries TRBV7-2 and TRBJ2-2; D ambiguous. The germline V and J ends were trimmed by 0 bases and 7 bases, with 6 bases remaining between them. Germline loops: CDR1 SGHTA, CDR2 FQGNSA. This CDR3 is built from 13 residues. CDR3 sequence: CASSLASNGELFF. The CDR3 DNA follows: TGTGCCAGCAGCTTAGCCTCCAACGGGGAGCTGTTTTTT.

This rearrangement joins TRBV14 to TRBJ2-5, with D uncertain. Germline V gene sequence: CDR1 SGHDN, CDR2 FVKESK. The CDR3 runs 15 residues. V dropped 4 bases and J dropped 0 bases, with 12 bases sitting between them. In DNA, the CDR3 is TGTGCCAGCAGCCGGATCGATCTGTACCAAGAGACCCAGTACTTC. This gives the protein CASSRIDLYQETQYF.